These 31 T cell receptor beta chains were sequenced from one sample in a study of CD8+ T cells in alopecia areata. Treatment in this sample: oral pan-JAK inhibitor, 5-10 mg twice daily. RNA was isolated and reverse transcribed to cDNA, the sequencing template. TCRdb's copy holds only in-frame clones and misses some; the assay was immunoSEQ multiplex PCR. This table holds roughly 200,000 clones, less than 50% found once. The specimen comprised CD4+ T cells sorted from blood, sampled at approximately week 37, from a patient treated with tofacitinib. These receptors originate from a human donor with alopecia areata.

J is TRBJ2-7 and V is TRBV5-1, with 7 bases lining up with TRBD1. The CDR3 loop spans 15 amino acids. J gave up 0 bases and V 4 bases, and 7 bases lay outside the gene matches. Looked up from germline, CDR1 is SGHRS and CDR2 is YFSETQ. CDR3 residues: CASSRTGGDSYEQYF. The CDR3 bases are TGCGCCAGCAGCCGGACAGGAGGAGACTCCTACGAGCAGTACTTC. The full variable domain, completed using reference TRBV5-1 and TRBJ2-7, is KAGVTQTPRYLIKTRGQQVTLSCSPISGHRSVSWYQQTPGQGLQFLFEYFSETQRNKGNFPGRFSGRQFSNSRSEMNVSTLELGDSALYLCASSRTGGDSYEQYFGPGTRLTVT.

The chain has TRBV13 and TRBJ2-4; TRBD1 aligns across 8 bases. Germline-derived CDR1 and CDR2 are PRHDT and FYEKMQ (reference sequence). The J segment lost 0 bases and the V segment lost 5 bases, leaving 6 bases of the junction unmatched. The CDR3 consists of 16 residues. DNA for the CDR3: TGTGCCAGCAGCCGGACAGGGTTCGGAGCCAAAAACATTCAGTACTTC. Amino acids: CASSRTGFGAKNIQYF.

The chain uses TRBV30 and TRBJ1-3; maybe TRBD1 (6 bases). The CDR3 is 14 amino acids. The V and J ends lost 4 bases and 0 bases respectively, with 10 bases between them. CDR1 and CDR2 from the germline V gene are GTSNPN and SVGIG (reference sequence). The CDR3 nucleotides read TGTGCCTGGACCCGGGACATCTCTGGAAACACCATATATTTT. Translating gives CAWTRDISGNTIYF.

This clone was detected a few times. V is TRBV7-3 and J is TRBJ2-2, with TRBD1 matching over 9 bases. The CDR3 has 14 residues. Per germline, CDR1 SGHTA and CDR2 FQGTGA. J gave up 5 bases and V 4 bases, and 2 bases lay outside the gene matches. CDR3 in DNA: TGTGCCAGCAGCTCAGACAGGGGGACCGGGGAGCTGTTTTTT. It yields the protein CASSSDRGTGELFF.

The sample holds a few counts of this clone. Other DNA sequences in this sample translate to the same CDR3. In DNA form, the CDR3 reads TGCAGCGCCCGGGACAGGGGGCCTCAAGAGACCCAGTACTTC. Translation gives CSARDRGPQETQYF. The chain is built from TRBV29-1 and TRBJ2-5, with 12 bases fitting TRBD1. The CDR3 runs to 14 residues. The ends lost 7 bases at V and 2 bases at J; junction bases unmatched: 5. Germline V CDR1 and CDR2: SQVTM, ANQGSEA.

This clone has more than one count but fewer than ten. The chain employs TRBV30 and TRBJ1-2, with D perhaps matching TRBD1 (5 bases). Trimming pared 3 bases from V and 8 bases from J, leaving 16 bases between. Germline lookup yields CDR1 GTSNPN and CDR2 SVGIG (reference sequence). This CDR3 has 13 amino acids. CDR3 sequence (DNA): TGTGCCTGGAGGGAGGGGAGATGGGACGGCTACACCTTC. It yields the protein CAWREGRWDGYTF.

This chain uses TRBV14 with TRBJ1-1; TRBD1 might be the D (5 bases). The CDR3 length is 13 residues. The V gene's germline CDR1 is SGHDN and CDR2 FVKESK. Trimming left V 4 bases short and J 11 bases short, with 17 bases between. CDR3 residues: CASSPLGGFPAFF. As DNA, the CDR3 is TGTGCCAGCAGCCCCCTGGGGGGGTTTCCGGCTTTCTTT.

There are a few counts of this clone. The chain couples TRBV9 to TRBJ2-3; D tentatively reads TRBD1 or TRBD2 (6 bases each). CDR1 SGDLS and CDR2 YYNGEE come from the germline V gene. This CDR3 contains 16 residues. Trimming cost V 1 base and J 0 bases, with 12 bases left between them. The CDR3, as DNA: TGTGCCAGCAGCGTACTCCCGGGGGCGAGCACAGATACGCAGTATTTT. It encodes CASSVLPGASTDTQYF.

V usage is TRBV6-5 and J usage is TRBJ1-1; the D is unclear. The V gene lost 5 bases and the J gene lost 3 bases, with 16 bases spanning the gap. CDR1 is MNHEY, CDR2 SVGAGI, per germline. This CDR3 has 15 residues. For the CDR3, the DNA is TGTGCCAGCAGTGCTGTTTGGGGAGGGCACACTGAAGCTTTCTTT. It yields the protein CASSAVWGGHTEAFF.

The V and J genes are TRBV7-2 and TRBJ2-3; 10 positions agree with TRBD2. Germline CDR1 and CDR2: SGHTA and FQGNSA. The V segment lost 0 bases and the J segment 2 bases; nucleotides outside the gene matches: 2. The CDR3 runs to 16 residues. CDR3 region: CASSLALAGPTDTQYF. CDR3 bases: TGTGCCAGCAGCTTAGCACTAGCGGGACCCACAGATACGCAGTATTTT. Combining the CDR3 with reference TRBV7-2 and TRBJ2-3 gives the whole variable domain GAGVSQSPSNKVTEKGKDVELRCDPISGHTALYWYRQSLGQGLEFLIYFQGNSAPDKSGLPSDRFSAERTGGSVSTLTIQRTQQEDSAVYLCASSLALAGPTDTQYFGPGTRLTVL.

CDR3: CAIQTGSSYEQYF. The CDR3 DNA sequence: TGTGCCATCCAGACAGGCAGCTCCTACGAGCAGTACTTC. This rearrangement joins TRBV6-6 to TRBJ2-7; D is possibly TRBD1 (6 bases). This CDR3 region has 13 residues. Trimming took off 10 bases at V and 0 bases at J, with 13 bases between the two ends. Germline V CDR1 and CDR2: MNHNY, SVGAGI (reference sequence).

This chain joins TRBV5-1 and TRBJ2-3, with no clear D. V gave up 4 bases and J gave up 3 bases, with 12 bases separating them. The CDR3 contains 14 residues. Germline V CDR1 and CDR2: SGHRS, YFSETQ. The CDR3 region has the DNA TGCGCCAGCAGCCCAAGCGACCCTACAGATACGCAGTATTTT. Translation gives CASSPSDPTDTQYF.

As DNA, the CDR3 is TGTGCCAGCATGTTAAGTGGGGGTAACAATGAGCAGTTCTTC. Amino acid sequence: CASMLSGGNNEQFF. The chain has TRBV7-2 and TRBJ2-1; D might be TRBD1 or TRBD2, each matching 5 bases. Germline assignment: CDR1 SGHTA and CDR2 FQGNSA. The CDR3 has 14 amino acids. V lost 7 bases and J lost 5, with 15 bases in between.

The V call is TRBV25-1, the J call TRBJ1-2, with D possibly matching TRBD1 (5 bases). CDR1 MGHDK and CDR2 SYGVNS come from the germline V gene. Trimming removed 3 bases from V and 4 bases from J, with 12 bases in between. The CDR3 consists of 14 residues. Written as DNA, the CDR3 is TGTGCCAGCAGTGACTCCAGGGTGGGCTATGGCTACACCTTC. It is translated as CASSDSRVGYGYTF.

The CDR3 sequence is CASSTGTPLEQYF. The CDR3 nucleotides read TGCGCCAGCAGCACAGGGACTCCCCTCGAGCAGTACTTC. This sequence joins TRBV5-1 and TRBJ2-7; D may match TRBD1 or TRBD2 (6 bases each). Trimming shortened V by 4 bases and J by 6 bases, and 14 bases separated the two germline ends. Germline CDR1 is SGHRS and CDR2 is YFSETQ. The CDR3 is 13 amino acids.

The rearrangement uses TRBV7-9 and TRBJ2-5; D unresolved. Germline values: CDR1 SEHNR, CDR2 FQNEAQ (reference sequence). The CDR3 covers 13 residues. V lost 3 bases and J 1 base, leaving 6 bases between the germline ends. Here the CDR3 DNA reads TGTGCCAGCAGCTTGAGCACCCAAGAGACCCAGTACTTC. It yields the protein CASSLSTQETQYF.

Note on this clone: In the same sample, other DNA sequences code for this CDR3. The chain is built from TRBV5-1 and TRBJ2-7; no definite D call. The CDR3 covers 13 residues. Trimming removed 0 bases from V and 0 bases from J, with 4 bases in between. Germline CDR1 SGHRS, CDR2 YFSETQ. Here the CDR3 reads CASSLGSSYEQYF. Here the CDR3 DNA reads TGCGCCAGCAGCTTGGGATCCTCCTACGAGCAGTACTTC.

This clone was observed a handful of times. The genes are TRBV15 and TRBJ1-2; TRBD1 matches at 7 bases. The CDR3 covers 13 residues. V trimming: 3 bases; J trimming: 4 bases; junction bases outside the gene matches: 2. CDR1 and CDR2 from the germline V gene are LNHNV and YYDKDF (reference sequence). CDR3 sequence: CATSRDRRYGYTF. DNA of the CDR3: TGTGCCACCAGCAGGGACAGGCGCTATGGCTACACCTTC.

This clone appeared a few times. The rearrangement joins TRBV30 to TRBJ1-3; maybe TRBD1 (6 bases). This CDR3 has 15 residues. Trimming cost V 0 bases and J 0 bases, with 9 bases left between them. Germline CDR1 and CDR2: GTSNPN and SVGIG (reference sequence). For the CDR3, the DNA is TGTGCCTGGAGTGTAGGGGGTCTCTCTGGAAACACCATATATTTT. It translates to CAWSVGGLSGNTIYF.

A few counts support this clone. This chain joins TRBV30 and TRBJ2-2; 15 nucleotides align to TRBD2. CDR1 is GTSNPN, CDR2 SVGIG, per germline (reference sequence). This CDR3 has 15 amino acids. V lost 4 bases to trimming and J lost 6 bases; unmatched junction nucleotides: 3. The CDR3 nucleotides are TGTGCCTGGATGGGACTAGCGGGAGGACCCGGGGAGCTGTTTTTT. Residues: CAWMGLAGGPGELFF.

The V and J genes are TRBV7-6 and TRBJ1-4; TRBD1 matches at 8 bases. Germline assignment: CDR1 SGHVS and CDR2 FNYEAQ. J lost 5 bases, V lost 6 bases, and 8 bases had no gene match. This CDR3 contains 15 residues. CDR3 sequence (DNA): TGTGCCAGCAGACTCGGGACAGGCGTAAATGAAAAACTGTTTTTT. This codes for CASRLGTGVNEKLFF.

This chain connects TRBV7-8 to TRBJ1-5; tentative D call: TRBD1 (5 bases). V gave up 7 bases and J gave up 4 bases, with 14 bases separating them. From germline, CDR1 is SGHVS and CDR2 FQNEAQ. This CDR3 region has 14 residues. CDR3 residues: CASTPVGENQPQHF. The DNA of the CDR3 is TGTGCCAGCACCCCAGTAGGGGAGAATCAGCCCCAGCATTTT.

The chain is built from TRBV27 and TRBJ2-7; the match to TRBD1 covers 7 bases. Germline assignment: CDR1 MNHEY and CDR2 SMNVEV (reference sequence). The CDR3 is made up of 13 amino acids. Germline trimming cut 6 bases from V and 6 bases from J; bases unmatched to any gene: 8. Here the CDR3 DNA reads TGTGCCAGCAGAGAGGGGGCGCTTCGCGAGCAGTACTTC. Its translation: CASREGALREQYF.

The rearrangement links TRBV19 to TRBJ2-6; the D gene is possibly TRBD2 (5 bases). Germline assignment: CDR1 LNHDA and CDR2 SQIVND (reference sequence). V was shortened by 8 bases and J by 0 bases, with 14 bases between the two germline ends. The CDR3 spans 16 residues. The DNA for the CDR3 is TGTGCCAGTTCCCAGAGGGTGAACTCTGGGGCCAACGTCCTGACTTTC. Residues: CASSQRVNSGANVLTF.

The J gene is TRBJ1-2, the V gene TRBV9; unclear D gene. The CDR3 spans 11 residues. Germline loops: CDR1 SGDLS, CDR2 YYNGEE. V was trimmed by 4 bases and J by 8 bases, leaving 9 bases between them. CDR3 bases: TGTGCCAGCAGCTACGGTATCGGCTACACCTTC. This sequence encodes CASSYGIGYTF.

This clone came up a few times. The rearrangement uses TRBV28 and TRBJ1-1, with no clear D. CDR1 MDHEN and CDR2 SYDVKM come from the germline V gene. The CDR3 has 12 amino acids. Trimming left V 7 bases short and J 11 bases short, with 17 bases between. The CDR3 reads CASTSGVLSAFF. CDR3 coding DNA: TGTGCCAGCACGTCCGGGGTTTTATCCGCTTTCTTT.

The rearrangement links TRBV5-1 to TRBJ2-1; D not resolved. Trimming shortened V by 1 base and J by 6 bases, and 14 bases separated the two germline ends. This CDR3 contains 15 residues. Germline-derived CDR1 and CDR2 are SGHRS and YFSETQ. Here the CDR3 DNA reads TGCGCCAGCAGCTTGCCTACAGACTTGGGCAATGAGCAGTTCTTC. Translation gives CASSLPTDLGNEQFF.

The rearrangement links TRBV10-3 to TRBJ2-1; 8 bases match TRBD1. J gave up 3 bases and V 6 bases, and 4 bases lay outside the gene matches. Germline assignment: CDR1 ENHRY and CDR2 SYGVKD. The CDR3 is 14 amino acids. The CDR3: CAISSTGDYNEQFF. CDR3 nucleotides: TGTGCCATCAGCTCGACAGGGGACTACAATGAGCAGTTCTTC.

This clone was counted a few times. The chain combines TRBV6-6 with TRBJ2-7; 9 bases align to TRBD2. From germline, CDR1 is MNHNY and CDR2 SVGAGI (reference sequence). With V trimmed by 4 bases and J by 4 bases, 5 bases remained unmatched. CDR3 size: 14 residues. The DNA of the CDR3 is TGTGCCAGCAGTTCAGCGGGAGGTTCTTACGAGCAGTACTTC. Residues: CASSSAGGSYEQYF.

This clone has just a few counts. The V gene is TRBV6-5, the J gene TRBJ2-1; no clear D. V was clipped by 6 bases and J by 0 bases, with 12 bases between them. The CDR3 sequence is 15 residues long. CDR1 and CDR2 from the germline V gene are MNHEY and SVGAGI. This CDR3 is CASSRSRDSYNEQFF. DNA of the CDR3: TGTGCCAGCAGCCGTTCTAGGGACTCCTACAATGAGCAGTTCTTC.

This clone occurred a few times. The chain couples TRBV7-8 to TRBJ1-3; D is unclear. The CDR3 is made up of 16 amino acids. Germline V gene data show CDR1 as SGHVS and CDR2 as FQNEAQ. Trimming shortened V by 1 base and J by 0 bases, and 10 bases separated the two germline ends. As DNA, the CDR3 is TGTGCCAGCAGCTTAGGTCTCAGCCTCTCTGGAAACACCATATATTTT. Translating gives CASSLGLSLSGNTIYF.